A single sample is the source of the 27 T cell receptor beta chains below, sequenced in a study of glioma-infiltrating T cells. TCR alpha and beta CDR3 regions were amplified from RNA using iRepertoire nested multiplex PCR. TCRdb redid the calling of the multiplex PCR reads with MiXCR, one entry per CDR3 protein. The data hold roughly 200,000 distinct CDR3 sequences, with around 40% observed a single time. The specimen was glioma tissue, nonneoplastic brain tissue, or PBMCs (not recorded which). The source of these receptors is a human donor with low-grade glioma or glioblastoma, undergoing nonglioma brain surgery, or in good health (not recorded which).

With respect to this clonotype: At one end, the junction sequence differs from germline, possibly due to a read error. This chain links TRBV28 with TRBJ2-7; no firm D call. From germline, CDR1 is MDHEN and CDR2 SYDVKM. The CDR3 length is 11 residues. The CDR3 loop is CDSQTLYEQYF. CDR3 nucleotide sequence: TGTGACAGCCAGACCCTATACGAGCAGTACTTC.

Comment on this clonotype: One junction end disagrees with the germline gene, perhaps due to a read error. CDR3 protein: CSTSDSGSISYEQYF. The CDR3 bases are TGTTCCACCAGTGATTCGGGATCTATTTCCTACGAGCAGTACTTC. V and J are TRBV24-1 and TRBJ2-7, with a weak D call TRBD2 (5 bases). The germline V gene has CDR1 KGHDR and CDR2 SFDVKD. The CDR3 covers 15 residues.

CDR3 DNA: TGTGCCAGCAGCTTCCTCTCAGGGTTGGGGGAGACCCAGTACTTC. Protein sequence: CASSFLSGLGETQYF. This chain uses TRBV7-9 with TRBJ2-5; D is possibly TRBD1 (5 bases). Trimming left V 3 bases short and J 5 bases short, with 16 bases between. CDR1 and CDR2 (germline): SEHNR, FQNEAQ (reference sequence). The CDR3 loop spans 15 amino acids.

As to this clonotype: This may come from a read error, since a much larger clone is one base off. This chain uses TRBV12-3 or TRBV12-4 with TRBJ2-2; D remains unclear. The CDR3 is 14 residues long. This chain's CDR3 is CGSKRSGNTGELFF. The CDR3 region has the DNA TGTGGCAGCAAAAGGAGTGGAAACACCGGGGAGCTGTTTTTT.

This clonotype has only a few counts. The rearrangement joins TRBV27 to TRBJ2-2, with D unresolved. V shed 5 bases and J shed 4 bases, with 2 bases lying between them. Looked up from germline, CDR1 is MNHEY and CDR2 is SMNVEV (reference sequence). The CDR3 totals 11 residues. Here the CDR3 DNA reads TGTGCCAGCAGTCTCACCGGGGAGCTGTTTTTT. Encoded protein: CASSLTGELFF.

In regard to this clonotype: Germline and junction disagree at one end, which may indicate a read error. This sequence joins TRBV20-1 and TRBJ2-7; D is unresolved. The CDR3 consists of 15 residues. The germline V gene has CDR1 DFQATT and CDR2 SNEGSKA (reference sequence). The CDR3, as DNA: TGCAGTGATAGAGGTACGAACTCCTATTTCGACGAGCAGTACTTC. As protein: CSDRGTNSYFDEQYF.

The chain has TRBV27 and TRBJ2-1, with 11 positions matching TRBD2. Germline assignment: CDR1 MNHEY and CDR2 SMNVEV (reference sequence). The CDR3 loop spans 17 amino acids. Losses at the gene ends were 5 bases for V and 7 bases for J; bases not matched to a gene: 13. This CDR3 is CASSPPTTSGSLNEQFF. CDR3 DNA sequence: TGTGCCAGCAGTCCACCGACTACTAGCGGGAGTTTGAATGAGCAGTTCTTC.

This clonotype was counted only a few times. The chain carries TRBV7-9 and TRBJ2-5; maybe TRBD1 (6 bases). Per germline, CDR1 SEHNR and CDR2 FQNEAQ (reference sequence). V lost 9 bases and J lost 7, with 21 bases in between. The CDR3 is made up of 14 amino acids. CDR3 loop: CASRPQGASATQYF. The CDR3 DNA follows: TGTGCCAGTAGACCACAGGGAGCGTCGGCGACCCAGTACTTC.

Remarks on this clonotype: A read error may explain this, as a much larger clone is one base away. The rearrangement links TRBV10-3 to TRBJ1-5, with 7 positions matching TRBD1. The germline V gene has CDR1 ENHRY and CDR2 SYGVKD. With V trimmed by 5 bases and J by 8 bases, 12 bases remained unmatched. This CDR3 comprises 15 residues. The CDR3 sequence is CAISSSGTANKPQHF. The CDR3 DNA reads TGTGCCATCAGTTCCTCCGGGACAGCTAATAAGCCCCAGCATTTT.

This clonotype has ten or more counts. V and J are TRBV20-1 and TRBJ2-3, with TRBD2 identical over 7 bases. The CDR3 has 15 residues. The V gene end was trimmed by 5 bases and the J gene end by 4 bases; junction bases not matched to a gene: 12. Germline values: CDR1 DFQATT, CDR2 SNEGSKA (reference sequence). CDR3 region: CSAASPGLSSDTQYF. The CDR3 nucleotides read TGCAGTGCTGCGTCTCCGGGACTAAGCTCAGATACGCAGTATTTT.

To note about this clonotype: A much larger clone differs by one base, so this may be a read error. The gene calls are TRBV28 and TRBJ2-1; the match to TRBD2 covers 12 bases. In germline, CDR1 is MDHEN, CDR2 SYDVKM. This CDR3 is built from 15 residues. CDR3 protein: CASSSPSGRADEKFF. CDR3 DNA sequence: TGTGCCAGCAGCTCCCCTAGCGGGAGGGCGGATGAGAAGTTCTTC.

This clonotype came up many times. The CDR3 DNA is TGTGCCAGCAGTGAATACCTGGGCGGGAGTAAAAAGACCCAGTACTTC. It encodes CASSEYLGGSKKTQYF. The V and J genes are TRBV25-1 and TRBJ2-5; 7 positions match TRBD2. V shed 0 bases, J shed 6 bases, and the junction held 10 bases outside the gene matches. This CDR3 is built from 16 residues. CDR1 is MGHDK, CDR2 SYGVNS, per germline.

A note on this clonotype: A much more abundant neighbour one base away suggests this may be a read error. The chain uses TRBV28 and TRBJ1-2, with D unresolved. The CDR3 consists of 13 residues. Germline V lookup: CDR1 MDHEN, CDR2 SYDVKM. Trimming stripped 6 bases from V and 2 bases from J, with 10 bases between. CDR3 in amino acids: CASRSGENYGYTF. The CDR3, as DNA: TGTGCCAGCAGAAGCGGCGAAAACTATGGCTACACCTTC.

The chain links TRBV29-1 to TRBJ2-6, with D tentatively TRBD1 or TRBD2 (5 bases each). Germline V gene data show CDR1 as SQVTM and CDR2 as ANQGSEA. The germline V and J ends were trimmed by 7 bases and 12 bases, with 22 bases remaining between them. The CDR3 is 14 residues long. Here the CDR3 reads CSAEVGHSLGVLTF. The CDR3 DNA sequence: TGCAGCGCGGAGGTTGGACACAGCCTCGGCGTCCTGACTTTC.

In the case of this clonotype: Given a much more abundant clone one base away, this may be a read error. This chain connects TRBV4-3 to TRBJ2-7; D call uncertain. Trimming took 1 base from V and 3 from J, leaving 10 bases between them. Looked up from germline, CDR1 is LGHNA and CDR2 is YSLEER. The CDR3 extends over 14 amino acids. CDR3 loop: CASSQGKVYYEQYF. The CDR3 nucleotides read TGCGCCAGCAGCCAAGGAAAGGTATACTACGAGCAGTACTTC.

This clonotype was picked up a small number of times. The chain recombines TRBV5-4 with TRBJ1-2; D gene uncertain. The CDR3 consists of 14 residues. With 0 bases removed from V and 8 bases from J, the gap between germline ends came to 14 bases. The germline V gene has CDR1 SGHNT and CDR2 YYREEE (reference sequence). CDR3 amino acids: CASSLGRGSGGYTF. The CDR3 DNA sequence: TGTGCCAGCAGCTTGGGACGGGGTTCTGGCGGCTACACCTTC.

The chain combines TRBV20-1 with TRBJ2-3; D unclear. This CDR3 has 9 residues. V lost 6 bases to trimming and J lost 2 bases, with 0 bases between them. Per the germline V gene, CDR1 is DFQATT and CDR2 is SNEGSKA (reference sequence). The CDR3 is CSATDTQYF. The CDR3 bases are TGCAGTGCCACAGATACGCAGTATTTT.

This clonotype was found many times. The chain has TRBV12-3 or TRBV12-4 and TRBJ1-5; 9 positions agree with TRBD1. Trimming removed 6 bases from V and 7 bases from J; junction bases left unmatched: 10. The CDR3 is 15 amino acids. This CDR3 reads CASRPGQGTLQPQHF. The CDR3 DNA reads as TGTGCCAGCAGACCGGGACAGGGAACTTTACAGCCCCAGCATTTT.

V usage is TRBV5-4 and J usage is TRBJ1-1, with 9 bases matching TRBD1. This CDR3 region has 12 residues. With 6 bases clipped from V and 4 bases from J, the junction kept 1 base outside the gene matches. Per the germline V gene, CDR1 is SGHNT and CDR2 is YYREEE (reference sequence). The chain's CDR3 is CASKQGATEAFF. In DNA, the CDR3 is TGTGCCAGCAAACAGGGGGCCACTGAAGCTTTCTTT. Looking up the rest from reference TRBV5-4 and TRBJ1-1 gives the full variable domain: ETGVTQSPTHLIKTRGQQVTLRCSSQSGHNTVSWYQQALGQGPQFIFQYYREEENGRGNFPPRFSGLQFPNYSSELNVNALELDDSALYLCASKQGATEAFFGQGTRLTVV.

The CDR3 coding sequence is TGCAGTGCTAGAGAGATCTCTGGGGCCAACGTCCTGACTTTC. This codes for CSAREISGANVLTF. The rearrangement uses TRBV20-1 and TRBJ2-6; D gene uncertain. V was trimmed by 0 bases and J by 0 bases, leaving 3 bases between them. This CDR3 contains 14 residues. The germline V gene has CDR1 DFQATT and CDR2 SNEGSKA (reference sequence).

The J gene is TRBJ2-7, the V gene TRBV11-2; the match to TRBD1 covers 8 bases. V was pared by 6 bases and J by 0 bases, with 7 bases of the junction left unmatched. CDR3 length: 15 amino acids. Germline-derived CDR1 and CDR2 are SGHAT and FQNNGV. The CDR3, as DNA: TGTGCCAGCAGGCAGCCGGGACAGGTCTCCTACGAGCAGTACTTC. Its protein is CASRQPGQVSYEQYF.

The chain has TRBV20-1 and TRBJ1-2; the D is unclear. The CDR3 spans 13 residues. The V gene lost 4 bases and the J gene lost 1 base, with 10 bases spanning the gap. Germline CDR1 reads DFQATT; CDR2 reads SNEGSKA (reference sequence). CDR3 residues: CSAIEDFNYGYTF. In DNA form, the CDR3 reads TGCAGTGCTATAGAGGATTTTAACTATGGCTACACCTTC.

A word on this clonotype: Sequence at one end of the junction differs from germline and may be a read error. V and J are TRBV2 and TRBJ2-1; 8 nucleotides match TRBD2. This CDR3 has 15 amino acids. Germline lookup yields CDR1 SNHLY and CDR2 FYNNEI. CDR3 region: CASSDEVTSVNEQSF. The CDR3, as DNA: TGTGCCAGCAGTGACGAAGTGACTAGCGTTAATGAGCAGTCCTTC.

Note on this clonotype: A much larger clone differs from this one at a single base, so this may be a read error. V gene TRBV28 combines with J gene TRBJ2-7, with 8 nucleotides matching TRBD2. Germline CDR1 MDHEN, CDR2 SYDVKM. The CDR3 contains 14 residues. This CDR3 reads CASSTGLAGYDQYF. CDR3 DNA sequence: TGTGCCAGCTCCACCGGCCTAGCGGGCTACGACCAGTACTTC.

This clonotype was seen many times. This chain connects TRBV19 to TRBJ1-5; 7 nucleotides align to TRBD1. V gave up 6 bases and J gave up 1 base; unmatched junction bases: 9. Germline V gives CDR1 LNHDA, CDR2 SQIVND (reference sequence). This CDR3 spans 16 amino acids. This chain's CDR3 is CASRMVRDSSNQPQHF. Here the CDR3 DNA reads TGTGCCAGTAGGATGGTCCGGGACAGCAGCAATCAGCCCCAGCATTTT. The variable domain in full, completed from reference TRBV19 and TRBJ1-5, reads DGGITQSPKYLFRKEGQNVTLSCEQNLNHDAMYWYRQDPGQGLRLIYYSQIVNDFQKGDIAEGYSVSREKKESFPLTVTSAQKNPTAFYLCASRMVRDSSNQPQHFGDGTRLSIL.

This clonotype was recorded a few times. With a much larger clone just one base away, this may be a read error. This chain connects TRBV28 to TRBJ2-7, with a possible D match to TRBD2 (6 bases). V lost 2 bases and J lost 1, with 12 bases in between. The CDR3 totals 15 residues. In germline, CDR1 is MDHEN, CDR2 SYDVKM. Here the CDR3 DNA reads TGTGCCAGCAGTTTACAGAGACGGGAGTCCTACGAGCAGTACTTC. Translated, it gives CASSLQRRESYEQYF.

Concerning this clonotype itself: A single base separates this from a much larger clone, so it may be a read error. The rearrangement uses TRBV28 and TRBJ1-3, with D possibly being TRBD1 (6 bases). V lost 6 bases and J lost 2, with 11 bases in between. Germline values: CDR1 MDHEN, CDR2 SYDVKM. This CDR3 is built from 14 residues. The CDR3 sequence: CASRKTGTGNTIYF. CDR3 sequence (DNA): TGTGCCAGCAGGAAGACAGGTACTGGAAACACCATATATTTT.